This T cell receptor (beta chain) was retrieved from a study of blood T cells in healthy people across ages. Trimming cost V 4 bases and J 9 bases, with 13 bases left between them. The CDR3 extends over 14 amino acids. Germline values: CDR1 MNHEY, CDR2 SVGAGI. For the second PCR, which ran for roughly 6 to 12 cycles, a sample-barcoded 5' primer and a J-beta primer mix were used. Each cDNA molecule, via a template-switch adaptor with 12 random nucleotides, was tagged. One entry per CDR3 protein, called by TCRdb with MiXCR from the 5' RACE reads. Here the sample spans over 1,300,000 distinct CDR3 sequences, almost 60% being singletons. Every donor contributed around 10 milliliters of peripheral blood by blood draw. No fewer than 5.5 micrograms of total RNA were isolated from every sample. A few counts support this clonotype.

The chain combines TRBV6-5 with TRBJ1-6; possibly TRBD1 for D (6 bases). The origin of this receptor is a man younger than 35 in good health. The sample comprised blood. CDR3 residues: CASSSRGARSPLHF. CDR3 nucleotide sequence: TGTGCCAGCAGTTCGCGGGGGGCGCGTTCACCCCTCCACTTT.